This record looks at one T cell receptor (beta chain) sequence and its context. The source of the sample is a study of Tregs in tolerant kidney transplant recipients. Germline V gene lookup returns CDR1 MNHNY and CDR2 SVGAGI (reference sequence). V lost 7 bases to trimming and J lost 7 bases, with 16 bases between them. This CDR3 has 13 residues. Libraries were prepared by immunoSEQ multiplex PCR; TCRdb keeps only in-frame clonotypes and omits some of them. The data show approximately 65,000 clones, 84% seen once. The source material was CD4+ T cells from blood. This chain connects TRBV6-6 to TRBJ1-2; the D gene is possibly TRBD1 (5 bases). The receptor's source is a human donor in good health. This chain's CDR3 is CASTLDGAGGYTF. The CDR3 DNA is TGTGCCAGCACCCTAGACGGGGCGGGTGGCTACACCTTC.